Listed below are T cell receptor beta chains from one sample, sequenced in a study of breast tumors, draining lymph nodes, adjacent tissues. MiXCR, run by TCRdb on the multiplex PCR reads, gives a single entry per CDR3 protein. The table has around 130,000 distinct CDR3 sequences, about 20% seen once. Specimen: axillary lymph node tissue. The origin of the receptors is a female donor with breast cancer. Some clones in this sample may be carry-over from other donors' samples. Each CDR3 is given with its conserved first and last residue. The D gene is left open where the match is weak. Expanded clones get a size class; other rows say once, few or many, or leave the size out.

TRBJ2-2 | many | TRBD1 | TRBV24-1 | CATSDSDHRDRGLGPELFF | TGTGCCACCAGTGATTCCGACCACCGGGACAGGGGTCTCGGACCGGAGCTGTTTTTT
TRBJ2-7 | many | TRBD1 | TRBV5-4 | CASSLSQGANEQYF | TGTGCCAGCAGCTTGTCCCAGGGGGCCAACGAGCAGTACTTC
TRBJ2-7 | many | - | TRBV6-1 | CAISPGQTYEQYF | TGTGCCATCTCCCCGGGACAAACCTACGAGCAGTACTTC
TRBJ2-2 | many | TRBD2 | TRBV9 | CASSASRLAGVSGELFF | TGTGCCAGCAGCGCCTCAAGACTAGCCGGTGTGTCCGGGGAGCTGTTTTTT
TRBJ2-1 | many | - | TRBV18 | CASSPLAYNEQFF | TGTGCCAGCTCCCCCCTGGCTTACAATGAGCAGTTCTTC
TRBJ2-7 | many | - | TRBV5-1 | CASSLGSSVRTYEQYF | TGCGCCAGCAGCTTGGGGAGTAGCGTTAGGACCTACGAGCAGTACTTC
TRBJ2-1 | many | TRBD1 | TRBV7-3 | CASSLARTGPNEQFF | TGTGCCAGCAGCCTAGCCCGGACAGGGCCCAATGAGCAGTTCTTC
TRBJ2-7 | - | - | TRBV28 | CASGPDSYEQYF | TGTGCCAGCGGCCCGGACAGCTACGAGCAGTACTTC
TRBJ1-6 | - | - | TRBV27 | CASTDAGLLNSPLHF | TGTGCCAGCACCGATGCGGGACTGCTCAATTCACCCCTCCACTTT
TRBJ2-3 | many | - | TRBV7-3 | CASSLMGSSPGGSTDTQYF | TGTGCCAGCAGCTTAATGGGAAGTAGCCCTGGCGGTAGCACAGATACGCAGTATTTT
TRBJ2-1 | many | - | TRBV27 | CASSLRQYNEQFF | TGTGCCAGCAGTTTACGCCAATACAATGAGCAGTTCTTC
TRBJ1-2 | - | TRBD1 | TRBV28 | CASSPGQGHLYTF | TGTGCCAGCAGCCCCGGACAGGGACATCTTTACACCTTC
TRBJ2-1 | many | - | TRBV12-3/TRBV12-4 | CASSLWTPANNEQFF | TGTGCCAGCAGTTTATGGACACCCGCAAACAATGAGCAGTTCTTC
TRBJ1-6 | many | - | TRBV20-1 | CSAREVRSPLHF | TGCAGTGCTAGAGAGGTGCGGTCACCCCTCCACTTT
TRBJ2-7 | many | TRBD2 | TRBV7-9 | CASSPETAGTSLDEQYF | TGTGCCAGCAGCCCCGAGACAGCCGGGACTAGCCTCGACGAGCAGTACTTC
TRBJ2-1 | - | TRBD2 | TRBV28 | CASSPAGQGSLAGHLF | TGTGCCAGCAGTCCAGCCGGGCAGGGGAGTCTAGCGGGGCACCTCTTC
TRBJ2-7 | many | - | TRBV29-1 | CSVVVQSYEQYF | TGCAGCGTTGTGGTCCAATCCTACGAGCAGTACTTC
TRBJ2-3 | many | - | TRBV7-3 | CASSRRAGAGDTQYF | TGTGCCAGCAGCCGACGGGCAGGAGCAGGAGATACGCAGTATTTT
TRBJ1-5 | many | - | TRBV7-2 | CASSLTGGIAQPQHF | TGTGCCAGCAGCTTAACGGGGGGCATAGCTCAGCCCCAGCATTTT
TRBJ2-5 | - | - | TRBV11-2 | CASSTAPETQYF | TGTGCCAGCAGCACAGCCCCAGAGACCCAGTACTTC
TRBJ1-6 | many | - | TRBV19 | CASSRASGMSSYNSPLHF | TGTGCCAGTAGCCGTGCCTCCGGGATGAGCTCCTATAATTCACCCCTCCACTTT
TRBJ2-1 | many | TRBD2 | TRBV20-1 | CSARGLAGTTGEQFF | TGCAGTGCTAGAGGTTTAGCGGGGACTACAGGTGAGCAGTTCTTC
TRBJ1-5 | many | TRBD1 | TRBV10-3 | CAISPHRDRIQPQHF | TGTGCCATCAGTCCGCACCGGGACAGGATTCAGCCCCAGCATTTT
TRBJ2-1 | many | TRBD2 | TRBV20-1 | CSARVHLAGVYEQFF | TGCAGTGCTAGAGTCCATCTAGCGGGAGTCTATGAGCAGTTCTTC
TRBJ1-2 | many | TRBD1 | TRBV5-1 | CASSPGQGASTNYGYTF | TGCGCCAGCAGCCCCGGACAGGGGGCATCTACTAACTATGGCTACACCTTC
TRBJ2-5 | many | - | TRBV18 | CASSPKNRRAGETQYF | TGTGCCAGCTCACCCAAAAATCGGAGGGCCGGAGAGACCCAGTACTTC
TRBJ2-5 | many | - | TRBV15 | CATSKGNRAQETQYF | TGTGCCACCAGCAAAGGTAACAGGGCCCAAGAGACCCAGTACTTC
TRBJ2-7 | many | - | TRBV11-1 | CASSLGASRTYEQYF | TGTGCCAGCAGCTTAGGGGCTAGCCGGACCTACGAGCAGTACTTC
TRBJ2-7 | many | TRBD1 | TRBV30 | CAWTMKSGQGRYEQYF | TGTGCCTGGACAATGAAATCCGGACAGGGGCGATACGAGCAGTACTTC
TRBJ2-5 | many | TRBD2 | TRBV6-5 | CASSRTSGSKETQYF | TGTGCCAGCAGTAGGACTAGCGGGTCCAAAGAGACCCAGTACTTC
TRBJ1-3 | many | - | TRBV2 | CASSFGTASAGNTIYF | TGTGCCAGCAGTTTCGGGACGGCTTCTGCTGGAAACACCATATATTTT
TRBJ2-5 | many | TRBD1 | TRBV7-6 | CASSLVGTGVSETQYF | TGTGCCAGCAGCTTAGTAGGGACAGGGGTTAGCGAGACCCAGTACTTC
TRBJ1-2 | few | - | TRBV28 | CASSLVGSGYTF | TGTGCCAGCAGTTTGGTCGGAAGTGGCTACACCTTC
TRBJ2-3 | many | - | TRBV24-1 | CATSDPSGLTDTQYF | TGTGCCACCAGTGACCCCTCGGGGTTGACAGATACGCAGTATTTT
TRBJ1-1 | - | - | TRBV4-1 | CASSHVGEYTEAFF | TGCGCCAGCAGCCATGTGGGAGAGTACACTGAAGCTTTCTTT
TRBJ1-6 | - | TRBD1 | TRBV28 | CASSPSLPRGQSPLHF | TGTGCCAGCAGCCCCTCTCTACCCAGGGGGCAGTCACCCCTCCACTTT
TRBJ1-3 | - | - | TRBV5-4 | CASSWETGNTIYF | TGTGCCAGCAGCTGGGAAACCGGAAACACCATATATTTT
TRBJ2-3 | few | - | TRBV11-2 | CASSLGFGGTDTQYF | TGTGCCAGCAGCTTAGGATTCGGGGGTACAGATACGCAGTATTTT
TRBJ2-1 | many | TRBD2 | TRBV7-9 | CASSRTSGGRGIEQFF | TGTGCCAGCAGCCGCACTAGCGGAGGGAGAGGGATTGAGCAGTTCTTC
TRBJ2-7 | - | - | TRBV19 | CAGSASGTSAYEQCF | TGTGCCGGTAGTGCATCCGGGACATCGGCCTACGAGCAGTGCTTC
TRBJ2-7 | many | - | TRBV20-1 | CSARDFMRESTSYEQYF | TGCAGTGCTAGAGATTTTATGAGGGAGTCGACCTCCTACGAGCAGTACTTC
TRBJ1-2 | many | TRBD1 | TRBV20-1 | CSARDPTGNGYTF | TGCAGTGCTAGAGACCCGACAGGGAATGGCTACACCTTC